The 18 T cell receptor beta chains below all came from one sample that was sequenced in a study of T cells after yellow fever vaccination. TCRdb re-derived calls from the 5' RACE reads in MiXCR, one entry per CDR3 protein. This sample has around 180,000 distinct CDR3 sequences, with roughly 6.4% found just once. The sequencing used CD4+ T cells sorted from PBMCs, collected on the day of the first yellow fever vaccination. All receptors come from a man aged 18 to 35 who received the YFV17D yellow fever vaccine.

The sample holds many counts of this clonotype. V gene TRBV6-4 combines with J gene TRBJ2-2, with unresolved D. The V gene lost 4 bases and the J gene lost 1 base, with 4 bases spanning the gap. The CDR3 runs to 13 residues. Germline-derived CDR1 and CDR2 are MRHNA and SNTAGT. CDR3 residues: CASSGQNTGELFF. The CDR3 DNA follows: TGTGCCAGCAGTGGACAGAACACCGGGGAGCTGTTTTTT.

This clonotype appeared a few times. The CDR3 loop is CASSEQGVTYEQYF. DNA for the CDR3: TGTGCCAGCAGTGAACAGGGGGTCACCTACGAGCAGTACTTC. This chain joins TRBV2 and TRBJ2-7; 7 bases are shared with TRBD1. Per germline, CDR1 SNHLY and CDR2 FYNNEI. After removal of 2 bases from V and 2 bases from J, the junction contained 3 bases not matched to a gene. The CDR3 length is 14 residues.

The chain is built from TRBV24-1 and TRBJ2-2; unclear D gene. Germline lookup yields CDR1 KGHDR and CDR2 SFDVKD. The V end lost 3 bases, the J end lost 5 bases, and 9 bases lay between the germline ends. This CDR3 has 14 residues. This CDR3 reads CATSDGVPTGELFF. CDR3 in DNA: TGTGCCACCAGTGATGGGGTCCCTACCGGGGAGCTGTTTTTT.

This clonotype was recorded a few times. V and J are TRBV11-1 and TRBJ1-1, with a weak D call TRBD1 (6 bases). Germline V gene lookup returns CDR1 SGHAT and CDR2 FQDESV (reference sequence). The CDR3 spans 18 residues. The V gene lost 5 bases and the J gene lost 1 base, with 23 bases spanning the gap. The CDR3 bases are TGTGCCAGCAGCAAGCCTGACAACAGGGTCGTGGGGAACACTGAAGCTTTCTTT. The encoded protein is CASSKPDNRVVGNTEAFF. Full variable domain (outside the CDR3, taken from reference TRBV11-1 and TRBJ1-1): EAEVAQSPRYKITEKSQAVAFWCDPISGHATLYWYRQILGQGPELLVQFQDESVVDDSQLPKDRFSAERLKGVDSTLKIQPAELGDSAMYLCASSKPDNRVVGNTEAFFGQGTRLTVV.

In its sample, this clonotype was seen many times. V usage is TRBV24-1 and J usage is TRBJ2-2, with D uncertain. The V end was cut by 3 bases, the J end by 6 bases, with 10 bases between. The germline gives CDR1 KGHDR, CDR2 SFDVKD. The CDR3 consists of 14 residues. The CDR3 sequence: CATSDSRTPGELFF. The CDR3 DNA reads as TGTGCCACCAGTGATAGCCGGACCCCCGGGGAGCTGTTTTTT.

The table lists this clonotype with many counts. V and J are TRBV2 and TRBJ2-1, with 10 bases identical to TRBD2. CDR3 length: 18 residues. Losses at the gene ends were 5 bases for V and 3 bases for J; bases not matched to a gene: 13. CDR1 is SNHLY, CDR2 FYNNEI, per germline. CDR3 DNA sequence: TGTGCCAGCAGTACTCCGGGACTAGCGATCTTCCTCTACAATGAGCAGTTCTTC. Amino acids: CASSTPGLAIFLYNEQFF.

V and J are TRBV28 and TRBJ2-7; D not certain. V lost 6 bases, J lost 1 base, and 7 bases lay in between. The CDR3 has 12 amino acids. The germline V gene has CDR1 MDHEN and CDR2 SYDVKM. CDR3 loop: CASRTPSYEQYF. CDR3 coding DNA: TGTGCCAGCAGGACACCTTCCTACGAGCAGTACTTC.

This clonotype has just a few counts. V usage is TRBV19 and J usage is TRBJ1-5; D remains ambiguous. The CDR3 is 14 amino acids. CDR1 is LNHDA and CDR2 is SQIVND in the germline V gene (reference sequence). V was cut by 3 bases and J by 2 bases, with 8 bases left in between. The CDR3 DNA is TGTGCCAGTAGTATGGCAGGAGGCAATCAGCCCCAGCATTTT. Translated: CASSMAGGNQPQHF.

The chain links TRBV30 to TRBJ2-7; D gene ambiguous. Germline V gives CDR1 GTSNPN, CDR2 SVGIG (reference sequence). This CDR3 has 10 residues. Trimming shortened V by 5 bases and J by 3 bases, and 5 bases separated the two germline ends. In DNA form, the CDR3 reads TGTGCCTGGGGTTACTACGAGCAGTACTTC. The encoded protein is CAWGYYEQYF.

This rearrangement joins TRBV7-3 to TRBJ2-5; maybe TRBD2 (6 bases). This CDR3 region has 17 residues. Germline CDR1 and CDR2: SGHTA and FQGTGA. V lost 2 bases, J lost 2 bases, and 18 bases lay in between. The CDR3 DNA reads TGTGCCAGCAGCTTAGGGAGGTTGGGACGGTCTCAAGAGACCCAGTACTTC. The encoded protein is CASSLGRLGRSQETQYF.

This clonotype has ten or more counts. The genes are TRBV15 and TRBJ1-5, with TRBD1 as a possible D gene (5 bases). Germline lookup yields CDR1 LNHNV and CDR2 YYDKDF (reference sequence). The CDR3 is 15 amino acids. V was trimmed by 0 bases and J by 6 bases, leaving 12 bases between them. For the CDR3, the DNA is TGTGCCACCAGCAGAGATCCAGGGAGTACTCAGCCCCAGCATTTT. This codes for CATSRDPGSTQPQHF.

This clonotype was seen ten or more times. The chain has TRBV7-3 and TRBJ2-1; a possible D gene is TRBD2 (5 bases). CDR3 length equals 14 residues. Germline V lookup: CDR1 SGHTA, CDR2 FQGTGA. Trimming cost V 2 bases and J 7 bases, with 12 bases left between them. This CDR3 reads CASSLGSTGNEQFF. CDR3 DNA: TGTGCCAGCAGCTTAGGTAGCACGGGGAATGAGCAGTTCTTC. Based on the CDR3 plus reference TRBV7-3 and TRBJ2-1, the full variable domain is GAGVSQTPSNKVTEKGKYVELRCDPISGHTALYWYRQSLGQGPEFLIYFQGTGAADDSGLPNDRFFAVRPEGSVSTLKIQRTERGDSAVYLCASSLGSTGNEQFFGPGTRLTVL.

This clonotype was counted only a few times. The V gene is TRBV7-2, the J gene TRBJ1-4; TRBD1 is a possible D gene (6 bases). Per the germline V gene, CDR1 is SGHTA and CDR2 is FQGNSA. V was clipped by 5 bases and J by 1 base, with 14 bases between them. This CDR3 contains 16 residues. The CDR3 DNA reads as TGTGCCAGCAGCATCGGGACACATCAAACTAATGAAAAACTGTTTTTT. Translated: CASSIGTHQTNEKLFF.

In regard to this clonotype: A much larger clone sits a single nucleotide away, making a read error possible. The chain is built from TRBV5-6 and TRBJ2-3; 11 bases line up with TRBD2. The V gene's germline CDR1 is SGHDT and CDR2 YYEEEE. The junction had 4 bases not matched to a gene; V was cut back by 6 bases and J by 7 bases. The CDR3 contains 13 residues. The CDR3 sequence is CASNLAGGNTQYF. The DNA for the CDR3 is TGTGCCAGCAATCTAGCGGGGGGTAATACGCAGTATTTT.

The CDR3 sequence is CASSTTGLAGETQYF. The CDR3 coding sequence is TGTGCCAGCAGCACCACGGGACTTGCAGGAGAGACCCAGTACTTC. This rearrangement joins TRBV2 to TRBJ2-5; TRBD2 might be the D (6 bases). The germline V and J ends were trimmed by 6 bases and 4 bases, with 18 bases remaining between them. Germline CDR1 reads SNHLY; CDR2 reads FYNNEI. CDR3 length: 15 residues.

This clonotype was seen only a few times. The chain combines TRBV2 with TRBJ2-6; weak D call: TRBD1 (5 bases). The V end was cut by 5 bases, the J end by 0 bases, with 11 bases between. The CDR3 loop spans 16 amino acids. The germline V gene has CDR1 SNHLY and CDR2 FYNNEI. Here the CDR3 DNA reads TGTGCCAGCAGTCGTGACAGTTACTCTGGGGCCAACGTCCTGACTTTC. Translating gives CASSRDSYSGANVLTF. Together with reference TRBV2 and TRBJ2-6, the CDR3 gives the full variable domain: EPEVTQTPSHQVTQMGQEVILRCVPISNHLYFYWYRQILGQKVEFLVSFYNNEISEKSEIFDDQFSVERPDGSNFTLKIRSTKLEDSAMYFCASSRDSYSGANVLTFGAGSRLTVL.

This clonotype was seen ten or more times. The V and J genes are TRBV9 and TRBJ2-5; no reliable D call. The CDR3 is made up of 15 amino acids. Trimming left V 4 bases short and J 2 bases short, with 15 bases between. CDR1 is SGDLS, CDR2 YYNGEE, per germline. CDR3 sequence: CASSILGGPQETQYF. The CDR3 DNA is TGTGCCAGCAGCATATTGGGTGGGCCACAAGAGACCCAGTACTTC.

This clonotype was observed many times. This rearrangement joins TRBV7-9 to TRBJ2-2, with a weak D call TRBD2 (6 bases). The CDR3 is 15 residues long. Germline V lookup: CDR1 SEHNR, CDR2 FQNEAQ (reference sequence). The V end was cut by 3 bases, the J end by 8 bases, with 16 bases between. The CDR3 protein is CASSLSGGMMGELFF. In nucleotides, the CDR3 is TGTGCCAGCAGCTTGTCCGGAGGGATGATGGGGGAGCTGTTTTTT. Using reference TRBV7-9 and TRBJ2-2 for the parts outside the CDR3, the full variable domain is DTGVSQNPRHKITKRGQNVTFRCDPISEHNRLYWYRQTLGQGPEFLTYFQNEAQLEKSRLLSDRFSAERPKGSFSTLEIQRTEQGDSAMYLCASSLSGGMMGELFFGEGSRLTVL.